This T cell receptor beta chain was profiled in a study of OX40 agonist ivuxolimab in advanced cancers. This clone was seen only once. The V and J ends lost 3 bases and 7 bases respectively, with 15 bases between them. Germline V gene data show CDR1 as MGHDK and CDR2 as SYGVNS. This CDR3 contains 14 residues. Profiling relied on immunoSEQ multiplex PCR, and the TCRdb table lists in-frame clones only, not all of them. The profile shows 99,000 or so clones, approximately 93% of them singletons. The receptor comes from an adult with an advanced solid tumor such as melanoma, head and neck, liver or kidney cancer. This sample comprised CD4+ or CD8+ T cells sorted from blood, obtained in a trial of the OX40 agonist ivuxolimab. The V call is TRBV25-1, the J call TRBJ2-5; D is uncertain. The CDR3 here is CASSDSRYWSTQYF. The CDR3 DNA sequence: TGTGCCAGCAGTGATTCCCGGTATTGGTCGACCCAGTACTTC.